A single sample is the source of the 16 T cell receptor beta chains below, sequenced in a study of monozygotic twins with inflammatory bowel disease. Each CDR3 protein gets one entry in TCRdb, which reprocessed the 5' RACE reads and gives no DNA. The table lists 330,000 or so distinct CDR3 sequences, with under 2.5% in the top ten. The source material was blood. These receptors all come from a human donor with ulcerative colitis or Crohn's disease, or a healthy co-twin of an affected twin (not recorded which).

CDR3 protein: CASSFGGPKNIQYF. This chain links TRBV28 with TRBJ2-4; TCRdb calls TRBD1, which cannot be checked without DNA. Germline V lookup: CDR1 MDHEN, CDR2 SYDVKM. This CDR3 spans 14 amino acids.

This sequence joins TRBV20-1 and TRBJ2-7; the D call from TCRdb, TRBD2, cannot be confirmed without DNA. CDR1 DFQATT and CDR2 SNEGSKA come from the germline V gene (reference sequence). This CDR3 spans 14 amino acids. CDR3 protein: CSARVAGDSYEQYF.

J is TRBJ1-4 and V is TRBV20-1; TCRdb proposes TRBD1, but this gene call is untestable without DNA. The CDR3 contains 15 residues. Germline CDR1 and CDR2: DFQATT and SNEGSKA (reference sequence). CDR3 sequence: CSATKRDSPNEKLFF.

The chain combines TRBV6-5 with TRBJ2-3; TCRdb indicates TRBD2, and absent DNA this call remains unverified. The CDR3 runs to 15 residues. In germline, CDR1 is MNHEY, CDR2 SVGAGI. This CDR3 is CASSSLAGGTDTQYF.

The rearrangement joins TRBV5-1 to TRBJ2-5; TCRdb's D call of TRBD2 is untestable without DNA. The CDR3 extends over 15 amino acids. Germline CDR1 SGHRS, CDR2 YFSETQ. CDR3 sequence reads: CASSFGPTGGETQYF.

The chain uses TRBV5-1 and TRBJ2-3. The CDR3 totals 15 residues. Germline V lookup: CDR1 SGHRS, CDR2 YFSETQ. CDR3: CASSLVSTGTDTQYF.

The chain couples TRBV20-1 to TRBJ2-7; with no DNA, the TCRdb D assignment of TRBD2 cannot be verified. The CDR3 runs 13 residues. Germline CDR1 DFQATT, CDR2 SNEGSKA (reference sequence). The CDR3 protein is CSAPGTSGYEQYF.

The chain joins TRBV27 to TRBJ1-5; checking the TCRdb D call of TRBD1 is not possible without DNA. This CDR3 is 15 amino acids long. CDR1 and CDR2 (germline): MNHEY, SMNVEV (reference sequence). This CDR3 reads CASSLSWAGNQPQHF.

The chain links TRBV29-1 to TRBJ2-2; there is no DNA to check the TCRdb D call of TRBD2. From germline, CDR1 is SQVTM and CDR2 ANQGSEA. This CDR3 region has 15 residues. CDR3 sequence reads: CSVKTSGPRTGELFF.

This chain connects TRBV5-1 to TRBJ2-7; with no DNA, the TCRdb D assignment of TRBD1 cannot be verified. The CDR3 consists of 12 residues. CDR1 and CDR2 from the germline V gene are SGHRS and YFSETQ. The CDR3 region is CASSPGPGEQYF.

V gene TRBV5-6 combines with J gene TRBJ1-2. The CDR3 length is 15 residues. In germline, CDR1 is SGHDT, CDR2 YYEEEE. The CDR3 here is CASSSYGTINYGYTF.

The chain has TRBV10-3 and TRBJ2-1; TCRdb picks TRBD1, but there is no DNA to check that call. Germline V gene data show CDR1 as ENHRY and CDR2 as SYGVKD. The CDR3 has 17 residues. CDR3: CAISARGASSAYDEQFF.

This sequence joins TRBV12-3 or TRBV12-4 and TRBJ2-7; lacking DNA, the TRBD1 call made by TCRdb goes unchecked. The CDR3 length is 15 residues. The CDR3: CASRLNRGSGYEQYF.

CDR3: CSAGDRASYEQYF. The V gene is TRBV20-1, the J gene TRBJ2-7; TCRdb's D call, TRBD1, is unchecked because there is no DNA. The CDR3 consists of 13 residues. Germline V gives CDR1 DFQATT, CDR2 SNEGSKA (reference sequence).

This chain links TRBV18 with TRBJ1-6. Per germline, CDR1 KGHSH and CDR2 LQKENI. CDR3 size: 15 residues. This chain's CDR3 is CASSPGVNNNSPLHF.

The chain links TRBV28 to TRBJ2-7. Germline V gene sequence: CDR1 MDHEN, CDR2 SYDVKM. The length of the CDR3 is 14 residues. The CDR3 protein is CASSLNPRHVEQYF.